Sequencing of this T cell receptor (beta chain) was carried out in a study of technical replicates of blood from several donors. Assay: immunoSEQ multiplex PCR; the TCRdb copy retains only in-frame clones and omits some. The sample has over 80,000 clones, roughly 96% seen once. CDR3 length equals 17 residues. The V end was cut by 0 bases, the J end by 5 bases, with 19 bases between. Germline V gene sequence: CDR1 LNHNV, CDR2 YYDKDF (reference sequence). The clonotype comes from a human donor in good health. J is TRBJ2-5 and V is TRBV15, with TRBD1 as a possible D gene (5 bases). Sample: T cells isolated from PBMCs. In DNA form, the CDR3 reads TGTGCCACCAGCAGAGATATAAGGTCGGACACCTGGGAGACCCAGTACTTC. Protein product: CATSRDIRSDTWETQYF.